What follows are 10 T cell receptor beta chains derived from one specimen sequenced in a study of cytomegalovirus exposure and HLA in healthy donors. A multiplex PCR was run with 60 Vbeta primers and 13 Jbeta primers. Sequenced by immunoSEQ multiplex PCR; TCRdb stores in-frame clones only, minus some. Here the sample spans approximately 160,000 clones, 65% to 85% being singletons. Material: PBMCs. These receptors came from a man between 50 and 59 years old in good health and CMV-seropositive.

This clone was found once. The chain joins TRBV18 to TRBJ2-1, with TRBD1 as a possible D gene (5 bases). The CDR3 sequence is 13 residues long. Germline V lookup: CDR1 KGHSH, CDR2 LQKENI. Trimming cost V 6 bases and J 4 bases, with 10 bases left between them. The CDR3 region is CASSSDSYNEQFF. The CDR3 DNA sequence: TGTGCCAGCTCTTCAGACAGTTACAATGAGCAGTTCTTC.

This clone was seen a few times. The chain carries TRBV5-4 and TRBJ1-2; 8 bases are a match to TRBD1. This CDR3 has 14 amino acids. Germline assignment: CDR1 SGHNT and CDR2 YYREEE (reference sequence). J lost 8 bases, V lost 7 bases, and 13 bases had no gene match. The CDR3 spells CASPMNRQGRGYTF. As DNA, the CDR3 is TGTGCCAGCCCTATGAATCGACAGGGGCGCGGCTACACCTTC.

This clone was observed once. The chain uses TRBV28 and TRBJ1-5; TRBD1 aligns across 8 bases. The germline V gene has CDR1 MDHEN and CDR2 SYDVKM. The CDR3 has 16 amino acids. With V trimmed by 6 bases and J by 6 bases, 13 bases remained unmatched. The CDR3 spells CASSYRGSTPVQPQHF. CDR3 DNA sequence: TGTGCCAGCAGCTACAGGGGGTCGACCCCGGTTCAGCCCCAGCATTTT. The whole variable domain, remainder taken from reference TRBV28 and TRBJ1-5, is DVKVTQSSRYLVKRTGEKVFLECVQDMDHENMFWYRQDPGLGLRLIYFSYDVKMKEKGDIPEGYSVSREKKERFSLILESASTNQTSMYLCASSYRGSTPVQPQHFGDGTRLSIL.

CDR3 DNA: TGTGCCAGCAGTCCCTCCCGAGGGGGTGGAGAGACCCAGTACTTC. It is translated as CASSPSRGGGETQYF. This chain joins TRBV27 and TRBJ2-5; D perhaps matches TRBD1 (6 bases). V lost 5 bases, J lost 4 bases, and 17 bases lay in between. The CDR3 is made up of 15 amino acids. The V gene's germline CDR1 is MNHEY and CDR2 SMNVEV (reference sequence).

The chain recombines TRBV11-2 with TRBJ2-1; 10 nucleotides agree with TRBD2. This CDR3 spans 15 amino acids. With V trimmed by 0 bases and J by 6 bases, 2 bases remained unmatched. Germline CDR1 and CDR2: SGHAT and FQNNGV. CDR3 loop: CASSLDRTSGNEQFF. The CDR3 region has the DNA TGTGCCAGCAGCTTAGATCGGACTAGCGGCAATGAGCAGTTCTTC.

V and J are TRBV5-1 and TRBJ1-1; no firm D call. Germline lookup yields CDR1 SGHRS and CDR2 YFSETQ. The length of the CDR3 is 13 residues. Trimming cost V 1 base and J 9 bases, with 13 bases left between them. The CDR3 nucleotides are TGCGCCAGCAGCTTGATGAATGGAGAAAAAGCTTTCTTT. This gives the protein CASSLMNGEKAFF. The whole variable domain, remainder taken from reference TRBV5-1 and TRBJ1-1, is KAGVTQTPRYLIKTRGQQVTLSCSPISGHRSVSWYQQTPGQGLQFLFEYFSETQRNKGNFPGRFSGRQFSNSRSEMNVSTLELGDSALYLCASSLMNGEKAFFGQGTRLTVV.

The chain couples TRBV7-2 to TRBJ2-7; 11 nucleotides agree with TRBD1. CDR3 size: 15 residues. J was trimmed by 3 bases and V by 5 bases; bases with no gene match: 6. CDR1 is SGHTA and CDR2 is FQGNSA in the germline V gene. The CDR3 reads CASSRWTGGNYEQYF. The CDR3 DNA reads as TGTGCCAGCAGCAGATGGACAGGGGGCAACTACGAGCAGTACTTC.

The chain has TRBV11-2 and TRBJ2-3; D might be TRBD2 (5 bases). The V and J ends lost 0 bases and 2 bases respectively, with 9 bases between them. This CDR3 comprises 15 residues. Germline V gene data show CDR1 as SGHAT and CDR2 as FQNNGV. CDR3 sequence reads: CASSLDLAPTDTQYF. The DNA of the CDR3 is TGTGCCAGCAGCTTAGATCTAGCCCCCACAGATACGCAGTATTTT.

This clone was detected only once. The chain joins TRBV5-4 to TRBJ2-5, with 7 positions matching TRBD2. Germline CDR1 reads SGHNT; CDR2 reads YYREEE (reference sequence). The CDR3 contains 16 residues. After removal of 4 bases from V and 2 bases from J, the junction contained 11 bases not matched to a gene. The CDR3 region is CASSPSGSRGQETQYF. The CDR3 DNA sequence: TGTGCCAGCAGCCCCTCCGGTTCGCGGGGGCAAGAGACCCAGTACTTC. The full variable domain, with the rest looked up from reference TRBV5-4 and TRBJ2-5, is ETGVTQSPTHLIKTRGQQVTLRCSSQSGHNTVSWYQQALGQGPQFIFQYYREEENGRGNFPPRFSGLQFPNYSSELNVNALELDDSALYLCASSPSGSRGQETQYFGPGTRLLVL.

The CDR3: CASSRTGTDGKLFF. CDR3 nucleotide sequence: TGCGCCAGCAGCCGTACCGGGACAGACGGAAAACTGTTTTTT. The chain uses TRBV4-3 and TRBJ1-4; the match to TRBD1 covers 7 bases. Germline loops: CDR1 LGHNA, CDR2 YSLEER. V gave up 4 bases and J gave up 10 bases; unmatched junction bases: 9. The CDR3 runs 14 residues.